The source of this T cell receptor (beta chain) is a study of cytomegalovirus exposure and HLA in healthy donors. The study's findings and limits: Most subjects had HLA-A and HLA-B alleles reportedly predicted accurately by TCR beta sequences. In a later analysis, 15,000 to 20,000 TCR beta sequences were associated with HLA alleles at 0.05 false discovery rate.

The V end lost 3 bases, the J end lost 4 bases, and 20 bases lay between the germline ends. The germline V gene encodes CDR1 SGHKS and CDR2 YYEKEE (reference sequence). The CDR3 length is 16 residues. About this clone itself: Its target is unknown.

Vbeta (60) and Jbeta (13) primers were used in the PCR. Sequencing used immunoSEQ multiplex PCR; TCRdb keeps in-frame clones, though not all of them. The repertoire table contains 100,000 to 150,000 clones. The sequence came from a man aged 18 to 29 in good health and CMV-seronegative. Sequenced material: PBMCs. The chain is built from TRBV5-5 and TRBJ2-7, with D perhaps matching TRBD2 (5 bases). This CDR3 reads CASSSKGALPIYEQYF. Here the CDR3 DNA reads TGTGCCAGCAGCTCGAAGGGAGCATTACCCATTTACGAGCAGTACTTC.